This T cell receptor (beta chain) stems from a study of vaccination and CD4 T cells after COVID-19. General study results and limits: Spike mono-reactivity was the property of 304 of 307 vaccine-specific clones in convalescent patients. From a median of about 20 to 40, SARS-CoV-2-reactive clonotypes increased, though not significantly.

Regarding this clonotype: Antigen unknown.

Oncomine TCR Beta short-read sequencing was applied to DNA from cultured CD4+ T cells. MiXCR was run by TCRdb on the PCR reads, yielding one entry per CDR3 protein. The sample has around 20,000 distinct CDR3 sequences; 20% to 30% are singletons. Treatment indicated: approximately nine-day PBMC culture with coronavirus spike peptide pools or control peptides (ViraFEST assay). Peptide pool stimulation in ViraFEST expanded antigen-specific T cells, whose TCRs were then sequenced. CDR1 and CDR2 from the germline V gene are MNHNS and SASEGT. The V end lost 8 bases, the J end lost 6 bases, and 19 bases lay between the germline ends. This CDR3 spans 14 amino acids.

The receptor was derived from a human donor with COVID-19. The chain is built from TRBV6-1 and TRBJ1-1; D remains unclear. The sample taken for sequencing was cultured CD4+ T cells from blood. The CDR3 coding sequence is TGTGCCAGCCGCCCGGGGATAGGTTCTGCTGAAGCTTTCTTT. The encoded protein is CASRPGIGSAEAFF.